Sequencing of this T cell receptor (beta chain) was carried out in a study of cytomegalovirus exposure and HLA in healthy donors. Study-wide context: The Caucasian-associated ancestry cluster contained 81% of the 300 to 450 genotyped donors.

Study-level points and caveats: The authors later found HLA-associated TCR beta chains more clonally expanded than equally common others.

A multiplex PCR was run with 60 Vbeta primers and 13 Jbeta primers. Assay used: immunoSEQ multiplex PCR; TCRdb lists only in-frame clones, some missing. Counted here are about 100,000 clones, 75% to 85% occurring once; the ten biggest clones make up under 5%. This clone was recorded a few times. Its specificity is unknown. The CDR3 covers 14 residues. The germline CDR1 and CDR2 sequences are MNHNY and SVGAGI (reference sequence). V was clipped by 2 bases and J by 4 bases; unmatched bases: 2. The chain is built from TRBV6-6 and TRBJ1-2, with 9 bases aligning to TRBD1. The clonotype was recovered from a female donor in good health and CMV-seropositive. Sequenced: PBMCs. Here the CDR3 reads CASSYMTGGYGYTF. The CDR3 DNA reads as TGTGCCAGCAGTTACATGACAGGGGGCTATGGCTACACCTTC.